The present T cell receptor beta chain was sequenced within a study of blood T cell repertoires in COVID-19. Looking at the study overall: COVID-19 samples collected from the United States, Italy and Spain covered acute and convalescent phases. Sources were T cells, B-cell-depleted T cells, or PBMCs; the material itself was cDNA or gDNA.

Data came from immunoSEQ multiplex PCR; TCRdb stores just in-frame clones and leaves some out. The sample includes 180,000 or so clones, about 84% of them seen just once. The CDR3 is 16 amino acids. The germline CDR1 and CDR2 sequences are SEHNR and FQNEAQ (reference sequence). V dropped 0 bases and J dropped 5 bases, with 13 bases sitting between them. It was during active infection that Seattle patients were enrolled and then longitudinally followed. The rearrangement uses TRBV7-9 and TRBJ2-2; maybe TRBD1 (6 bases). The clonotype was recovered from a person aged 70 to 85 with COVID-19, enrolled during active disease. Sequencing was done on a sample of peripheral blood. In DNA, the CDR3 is TGTGCCAGCAGCTTAGCGGCAGGGGTAGAGACCGGGGAGCTGTTTTTT. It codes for CASSLAAGVETGELFF.